This T cell receptor beta chain was identified during a study of cytomegalovirus exposure and HLA in healthy donors (dated by TCRdb to the late 2010s). The study in broad terms: An earlier analysis of roughly 500 of the donors reported 276 Gb of sequence data and 100 million to 120 million unique TCR beta sequences obtained from about 179 million T cells. An early release that covered around 590 HLA-typed donors contained approximately 300 gigabases of sequencing data and some 87 million unique TCR sequences. Of the approximately 370 genotyped donors, 81% were placed in the genetic ancestry cluster associated with self-reported Caucasian donors. The study aimed to test whether signatures of past pathogen exposure could be identified by cataloging public T cell receptors. The T cell repertoires of 700 or so subjects were profiled by immunosequencing and related to cytomegalovirus serostatus. In addition to the first cohort of about 650 subjects, a separate validation cohort of around 110 different subjects was used. To predict cytomegalovirus infection status, the study combined high-throughput TCR immunosequencing, statistical association of individual TCRs with disease status, and machine learning. In a later analysis, previously published TCR beta repertoires from about 670 donors were re-analyzed and high-resolution HLA genotyping was added so that TCR occurrence patterns could be studied. Rather than using new phenotypic data, the later analysis identified candidate immune exposures from TCR beta sequences and from how often those sequences occurred across donors. In an earlier analysis of 500 to 650 of the donors, high-throughput TCR beta sequencing was used to judge whether each TCR beta V gene segment behaved as functional or pseudogenic. Alongside the repertoire data, information on donor age, sex, ethnicity and CMV serostatus was compiled. A later genetic analysis took genome-wide SNP genotypes for about three fifths of the roughly 700 donors and used that subset as a discovery cohort. All discovery cohort repertoires had been generated using a single sequencing platform. HLA typing covered class I and class II loci at four-digit resolution. Typing coverage differed by locus: A, B, C, DRB1 and DQB1 were typed in about 620-640 donors, DQA1 in 522, DPA1 in some 610, and DPB1 in around 440. Roughly 5 DR-DQ haplotypes were handled as single units for association and clustering, since linkage in the cohort was strong. On average, around 200,000 unique TCR beta nucleotide sequences were sequenced per donor among fewer than 500 genotyped donors of the cohort, with roughly a sixth of those sequences being non-productive.

The cohort comprised some 730 healthy bone marrow donors. At the time of sampling, every cohort member was nominally healthy, though immune exposures that went unrecorded were likely present. The donor was CMV seronegative and belonged to the group of more than 300 seronegative cohort members. Each donor provided a peripheral blood sample, and peripheral blood mononuclear cells were used for TCR beta sequencing. Genomic DNA extraction from the blood cell samples was performed with the Qiagen DNeasy Blood Extraction Kit. Comments on this clone: Its antigen remains unidentified. One base away there is no much larger clone; base qualities are not given.

The library was produced with the immunoSEQ multiplex PCR assay. The multiplex PCR relied on a mix of 60 forward primers for TCR Vbeta segments and 13 reverse primers for TCR Jbeta segments. The CDR3 region of rearranged TCR beta genes was amplified from genomic DNA with a multiplex PCR assay. On the Illumina HiSeq System, the amplified TCR beta libraries were sequenced as 87-base-pair reads. The original pipeline was this. Across the 500 to 850 repertoires, a later analysis counted approximately 75 million unique TCR beta chains, some 11 million of which were shared by at least two donors. Raw reads were error-corrected and collapsed into unique sequences with a nearest-neighbor algorithm that merged closely related sequences to remove PCR and sequencing errors. To assign V, D and J gene segments, CDR3 sequences were aligned to IMGT reference sequences. Each retained sequence needed at least a six-nucleotide match to both a V gene segment and a J gene segment. Rearrangements were called productive when the CDR3 lacked stop codons and stayed in frame with V and J; all others were non-productive. CDR3 was defined by IMGT convention, running from the second conserved V-encoded cysteine to the conserved J-encoded phenylalanine. Sequences without an unambiguous match to a single V gene segment were excluded from the earlier analysis of 587 of the donors. An earlier analysis of several hundred of the donors called V segments functional above 56.7% productive rearrangements and segregating when the between-donor standard deviation exceeded 5%. A statistical classification framework was developed to diagnose cytomegalovirus status using the catalog of TCR beta chain sequences. In a later analysis, V and J genes were assigned by comparing TCR nucleotide sequences against IMGT/GENE-DB human TR gene sequences. Using the TCRdist pipeline, a later analysis assigned CDR3 sequences along with most-parsimonious VDJ recombination scenarios. In a later analysis, each TCR beta chain was defined by its CDR3 amino acid sequence together with its V-gene family, and reads lacking a unique V-gene family were excluded. As a way to deal with suspected cross-contamination and a sequencing artifact, a later analysis dropped 500 to 700 nucleotide sequences that were highly shared and had low generation probability. For each public chain, a later analysis derived a clonal expansion index from normalized ranks of inferred template counts within each repertoire. In a later analysis, generation probabilities were computed with a VDJ recombination model fitted to out-of-frame rearrangements, and the resulting probabilities were checked against IGoR. A later analysis scored TCR-TCR, TCR-HLA and TCR-CMV co-occurrence with hypergeometric tests, applying a repertoire-size bias correction to TCR pairs. In a later analysis, false discovery rates were estimated by permuting HLA or CMV assignments 20 times. In a later analysis, co-occurring TCRs were grouped with DBSCAN, and TCRdist sequence similarity was added when clustering was performed within HLA-allele-positive subsets. Repertoires with fewer than 30,000 or more than 120,000 public chains, plus five repertoires with anomalous nucleotide sharing, were excluded from co-occurrence clustering. TCRdb mirrors the immuneACCESS table, restricted to in-frame sequences. Some clones are absent from its copies; in checked studies, under half trace to an unresolved V gene, and the reason for the others is unknown. The DNA gave D and trimming, while V, J and clone size come from that table. The table for this sample lists about 160,000 clones; about 80% of them were counted only once. 0.9% to 1.1% of the sample belongs to the ten largest clones.

The paper as a whole reports these results and caveats: When HLA alleles, especially DR and DQ, strongly co-occurred, TCR associations were difficult to assign to individual alleles. Correlated functional status among segregating V segments might reflect linkage disequilibrium, but an unknown experimental factor could not be ruled out. Immune exposure information for the cohort was limited to CMV serostatus. The study gave a list of more than 150 TCR beta chains associated with cytomegalovirus. Broadly in line with IMGT annotations, most TCR beta V segments showed up in productive rearrangements about 87% or about 30% of the time in an earlier analysis of roughly 590 of the donors. Seventeen rarely observed V segments, including chromosome 9 orphons, were excluded from the earlier analysis of 550 to 700 of the donors because counts were too low. Most TCR sequences were observed very rarely across donors, whereas some public TCRs were present in many individuals. Compared with the roughly 700-donor mean, donors in an Asian-associated ancestry cluster had fewer N-insertions in productive TCRs, according to a later genetic analysis. The authors suggested that the approach could potentially be generalized to other disease states and immunological phenotypes. A cluster of highly shared sequence variants was judged likely to represent a technical artifact of the sequencing pipeline. A few of the identified cytomegalovirus-associated TCR beta chains were confirmed in vitro to be specific for cytomegalovirus antigens. An association between a missense DCLRE1C variant and V-gene and J-gene trimming of TCR beta chains was found in a later genetic analysis and replicated in an independent cohort. Most CMV-associated TCR beta chains appeared to be HLA-restricted in a later analysis, and the HLA associations seemed to be driven largely by CMV exposure. A later analysis reported that several top co-occurrence clusters appeared linked to parvovirus B19, influenza, CMV and Epstein-Barr virus. The cohort was sequenced for TCR beta chains only, and without alpha or paired-chain data the features that could be detected were limited. A further reported finding was that TCR beta sequences accurately predicted the HLA-A and HLA-B alleles for most subjects in the first cohort. The classifier was reported to diagnose cytomegalovirus status with high specificity and sensitivity in both the original and validation cohorts. Presence/absence analyses assumed roughly uniform sequencing depth across donors, an assumption that may not hold. Compared with equally common non-associated chains, HLA-associated TCR beta chains in a later analysis were more clonally expanded and had lower generation probabilities. HLA typing was unavailable for some donors at each locus, so association tests used only the typed subset. A later analysis found that TCR association rates varied across HLA loci, with DRB1 alleles showing the most associated TCRs and HLA-C alleles the fewest. At a false discovery rate of 0.05, a later analysis linked 15,000 to 20,000 TCR beta sequences to specific HLA alleles. Because the 87-base-pair reads could not distinguish some IMGT-functional V segments, including TRBV6-2 and TRBV6-3, those segments were excluded.

From its cysteine to its phenylalanine, the CDR3 spans 15 amino acids. The retained sequence is limited to the CDR3, 45 bases, with the frame set at the first base. For this chain, trimming is 4 bases at the V end and 3 bases at the J end, and the number of junction bases without a gene match is 7. The germline V gene supplies CDR1 SGHRS and CDR2 YFSETQ. This receptor was taken from a woman aged 40 to 49 in good health and CMV-seronegative. Recombination linked TRBV5-1 to TRBJ2-1; the junction holds 7 bases that match TRBD1. The sequencing sample was made of PBMCs. The CDR3 sequence is CASSQGTVDYNEQFF. The DNA is as follows: TGCGCCAGCAGCCAAGGGACAGTCGACTACAATGAGCAGTTCTTC.